Below, 28 T cell receptor beta chains from the same sample are listed, as sequenced in a study of cytomegalovirus exposure and HLA in healthy donors. The primer mix had 60 Vbeta and 13 Jbeta primers. Assay: immunoSEQ multiplex PCR; the TCRdb copy retains only in-frame clones and omits some. The sample holds roughly 230,000 clones, roughly 91% seen once. The sequenced sample was PBMCs. These TCRs come from a girl aged 2 to 9 in good health and CMV-seronegative.

The rearrangement links TRBV9 to TRBJ2-7, with D perhaps matching TRBD2 (5 bases). Germline CDR1 and CDR2: SGDLS and YYNGEE. The CDR3 is 13 amino acids. Deletions cut 4 bases from V and 3 bases from J, with 11 bases between. CDR3 DNA: TGTGCCAGCAGCCCAACGGCGGGCTACGAGCAGTACTTC. As protein: CASSPTAGYEQYF. Filled out from reference TRBV9 and TRBJ2-7, the complete variable domain reads DSGVTQTPKHLITATGQRVTLRCSPRSGDLSVYWYQQSLDQGLQFLIQYYNGEERAKGNILERFSAQQFPDLHSELNLSSLELGDSALYFCASSPTAGYEQYFGPGTRLTVT.

The chain combines TRBV7-9 with TRBJ2-1; tentative D call: TRBD2 (5 bases). Deletions cut 8 bases from V and 4 bases from J, with 15 bases between. The CDR3 totals 14 residues. Per the germline V gene, CDR1 is SEHNR and CDR2 is FQNEAQ (reference sequence). The CDR3 DNA follows: TGTGCCAGCGGTGGGCCCTCGGGGTACAATGAGCAGTTCTTC. This gives the protein CASGGPSGYNEQFF. The variable domain in full, completed from reference TRBV7-9 and TRBJ2-1, reads DTGVSQNPRHKITKRGQNVTFRCDPISEHNRLYWYRQTLGQGPEFLTYFQNEAQLEKSRLLSDRFSAERPKGSFSTLEIQRTEQGDSAMYLCASGGPSGYNEQFFGPGTRLTVL.

The chain joins TRBV6-5 to TRBJ1-2, with 7 positions matching TRBD1. V shed 8 bases, J shed 6 bases, and the junction held 12 bases outside the gene matches. The CDR3 runs to 14 residues. Germline V gene lookup returns CDR1 MNHEY and CDR2 SVGAGI. CDR3 protein: CASHYDRDPNGYTF. CDR3 in DNA: TGTGCCAGCCACTACGACAGGGACCCAAATGGCTACACCTTC.

J is TRBJ2-1 and V is TRBV11-2; 16 bases are shared with TRBD2. V gave up 1 base and J gave up 8 bases; unmatched junction bases: 8. The CDR3 loop spans 18 amino acids. Germline values: CDR1 SGHAT, CDR2 FQNNGV. CDR3 DNA sequence: TGTGCCAGCAGCTTAGGGAGGGGGACTAGCGGGAGGGCCGATGAGCAGTTCTTC. Translating it yields CASSLGRGTSGRADEQFF. The variable domain in full, completed from reference TRBV11-2 and TRBJ2-1, reads EAGVAQSPRYKIIEKRQSVAFWCNPISGHATLYWYQQILGQGPKLLIQFQNNGVVDDSQLPKDRFSAERLKGVDSTLKIQPAKLEDSAVYLCASSLGRGTSGRADEQFFGPGTRLTVL.

This chain uses TRBV6-1 with TRBJ1-2; D perhaps matches TRBD1 (5 bases). CDR1 and CDR2 from the germline V gene are MNHNS and SASEGT. This CDR3 region has 16 residues. Trimming took 2 bases from V and 0 from J, leaving 13 bases between them. DNA of the CDR3: TGTGCCAGCAGTGAACTAGGAGGGGAGGCTAACTATGGCTACACCTTC. This codes for CASSELGGEANYGYTF.

A few counts support this clone. This sample also contains other DNA sequences that code for the same CDR3. V usage is TRBV10-3 and J usage is TRBJ1-1; perhaps TRBD1 as D (5 bases). Germline V gene data show CDR1 as ENHRY and CDR2 as SYGVKD. Trimming took off 6 bases at V and 1 base at J, with 9 bases between the two ends. There are 13 residues in the CDR3. The CDR3 loop is CAIRPDRNTEAFF. DNA for the CDR3: TGTGCCATCAGGCCCGACAGGAACACTGAAGCTTTCTTT.

V gene TRBV2 combines with J gene TRBJ2-1, with 10 bases lining up with TRBD2. V lost 7 bases, J lost 8 bases, and 11 bases stayed unmatched. This CDR3 comprises 15 residues. From germline, CDR1 is SNHLY and CDR2 FYNNEI. The CDR3 protein is CASILSSGSLDEQFF. CDR3 bases: TGTGCCAGCATATTGTCTAGCGGGAGTCTGGATGAGCAGTTCTTC.

The chain is built from TRBV27 and TRBJ1-5, with 9 positions matching TRBD1. The V gene's germline CDR1 is MNHEY and CDR2 SMNVEV (reference sequence). The junction had 11 bases not matched to a gene; V was cut back by 6 bases and J by 2 bases. This CDR3 region has 17 residues. DNA of the CDR3: TGTGCCAGCAGACCTACAGGGGGCGGTTTTGGCAATCAGCCCCAGCATTTT. Translated: CASRPTGGGFGNQPQHF.

This clone was recorded only once. This chain uses TRBV5-1 with TRBJ1-1; D gene unclear. CDR3 length equals 13 residues. In germline, CDR1 is SGHRS, CDR2 YFSETQ. The V end was cut by 6 bases, the J end by 1 base, with 10 bases between. DNA for the CDR3: TGCGCCAGCAAGGTGAGGGAGAACACTGAAGCTTTCTTT. Encoded protein: CASKVRENTEAFF.

To note about this clone: Relative to the germline gene, one junction end is altered; a read error may explain this. The rearrangement uses TRBV13 and TRBJ2-7, with 8 bases lining up with TRBD2. Per germline, CDR1 PRHDT and CDR2 FYEKMQ (reference sequence). CDR3 length equals 13 residues. The CDR3 DNA follows: TGTGTCAGCGCGATCGGGAGGGCCTACGAGCAGTACTTC. This sequence encodes CVSAIGRAYEQYF.

CDR3 coding DNA: TGTGCCAGCAGCCTACAACAGGAATCCTATAATTCACCCCTCCACTTT. The encoded protein is CASSLQQESYNSPLHF. V usage is TRBV27 and J usage is TRBJ1-6, with D possibly being TRBD1 (5 bases). This CDR3 region has 16 residues. The germline V gene has CDR1 MNHEY and CDR2 SMNVEV (reference sequence). The ends were cut back, 6 bases at V and 1 base at J, with 13 bases in the middle.

The V gene is TRBV6-5, the J gene TRBJ2-3; maybe TRBD2 (6 bases). Trimming took 0 bases from V and 8 from J, leaving 15 bases between them. The length of the CDR3 is 15 residues. Germline V CDR1 and CDR2: MNHEY, SVGAGI. The CDR3 loop is CASSYSGTGGGTQYF. The DNA of the CDR3 is TGTGCCAGCAGTTACTCGGGGACTGGAGGAGGTACGCAGTATTTT.

The chain is built from TRBV28 and TRBJ1-5; TRBD1 matches at 8 bases. Germline values: CDR1 MDHEN, CDR2 SYDVKM. J was trimmed by 7 bases and V by 3 bases; bases with no gene match: 5. The CDR3 contains 14 residues. The CDR3 here is CASSFRTGIQPQHF. CDR3 nucleotide sequence: TGTGCCAGCAGTTTTCGGACAGGGATACAGCCCCAGCATTTT.

The chain joins TRBV10-3 to TRBJ1-4; 7 positions match TRBD1. Germline V lookup: CDR1 ENHRY, CDR2 SYGVKD. V gave up 6 bases and J gave up 8 bases; unmatched junction bases: 12. The CDR3 extends over 15 amino acids. The CDR3 DNA follows: TGTGCCATCAGCCCCGGGGTAGACAGGGTCGAAAAACTGTTTTTT. The encoded protein is CAISPGVDRVEKLFF.

The chain recombines TRBV19 with TRBJ2-1, with a possible D match to TRBD1 (5 bases). The CDR3 is made up of 13 amino acids. Germline V gene lookup returns CDR1 LNHDA and CDR2 SQIVND (reference sequence). V gave up 6 bases and J gave up 3 bases, with 9 bases separating them. In nucleotides, the CDR3 is TGTGCCAGTAGGACAGAAAACTACAATGAGCAGTTCTTC. Protein: CASRTENYNEQFF. Full variable domain (remainder filled in from reference TRBV19 and TRBJ2-1): DGGITQSPKYLFRKEGQNVTLSCEQNLNHDAMYWYRQDPGQGLRLIYYSQIVNDFQKGDIAEGYSVSREKKESFPLTVTSAQKNPTAFYLCASRTENYNEQFFGPGTRLTVL.

The V gene is TRBV25-1, the J gene TRBJ2-6; TRBD2 is a possible D gene (6 bases). V was cut by 8 bases and J by 4 bases, with 12 bases left in between. This CDR3 is 14 amino acids long. CDR1 is MGHDK, CDR2 SYGVNS, per germline. CDR3 bases: TGTGCCAGCGGAGGGGCATCCGGGGCCAACGTCCTGACTTTC. The encoded protein is CASGGASGANVLTF.

This clone occurred once. The V and J genes are TRBV5-6 and TRBJ2-5; D might be TRBD1 (5 bases). Germline lookup yields CDR1 SGHDT and CDR2 YYEEEE. The CDR3 runs to 15 residues. Trimming shortened V by 3 bases and J by 5 bases, and 17 bases separated the two germline ends. As DNA, the CDR3 is TGTGCCAGCAGCTCGACCGGGTCATCAGGGGAGACCCAGTACTTC. Protein product: CASSSTGSSGETQYF. Together with reference TRBV5-6 and TRBJ2-5, the CDR3 gives the full variable domain: DAGVTQSPTHLIKTRGQQVTLRCSPKSGHDTVSWYQQALGQGPQFIFQYYEEEERQRGNFPDRFSGHQFPNYSSELNVNALLLGDSALYLCASSSTGSSGETQYFGPGTRLLVL.

This chain uses TRBV6-5 with TRBJ1-6; D gene ambiguous. Trimming left V 0 bases short and J 0 bases short, with 6 bases between. Per the germline V gene, CDR1 is MNHEY and CDR2 is SVGAGI. The CDR3 is made up of 16 amino acids. The CDR3 spells CASSYSWSSYNSPLHF. In DNA, the CDR3 is TGTGCCAGCAGTTACTCGTGGAGCTCCTATAATTCACCCCTCCACTTT.

The CDR3 here is CASSHGTEGPRALHF. CDR3 sequence (DNA): TGTGCCAGCAGCCACGGGACTGAGGGGCCTCGGGCCCTCCACTTT. The chain uses TRBV5-4 and TRBJ1-6; D might be TRBD1 (5 bases). The CDR3 loop spans 15 amino acids. Trimming removed 4 bases from V and 14 bases from J, with 22 bases in between. Germline CDR1 reads SGHNT; CDR2 reads YYREEE (reference sequence).

V usage is TRBV27 and J usage is TRBJ1-1; 10 bases agree with TRBD1. CDR3 length: 18 residues. Germline CDR1 MNHEY, CDR2 SMNVEV (reference sequence). Trimming at V came to 0 bases and at J to 5 bases, leaving 12 bases not matched to a gene. The CDR3 protein is CASSLSLPGQGLGTEAFF. The DNA of the CDR3 is TGTGCCAGCAGTTTATCGTTGCCGGGACAGGGGCTGGGGACTGAAGCTTTCTTT.

This chain uses TRBV5-1 with TRBJ1-1; D may be TRBD1 (5 bases). Per the germline V gene, CDR1 is SGHRS and CDR2 is YFSETQ. The CDR3 totals 15 residues. Trimming left V 0 bases short and J 1 base short, with 10 bases between. The CDR3 DNA reads as TGCGCCAGCAGCTTGGTATCCCAGGGGAACACTGAAGCTTTCTTT. Translated: CASSLVSQGNTEAFF.

V usage is TRBV28 and J usage is TRBJ1-5; D gene uncertain. The ends were cut back, 5 bases at V and 1 base at J, with 6 bases in the middle. The CDR3 is 13 amino acids. The V gene's germline CDR1 is MDHEN and CDR2 SYDVKM. CDR3 in amino acids: CASSHESNQPQHF. CDR3 coding DNA: TGTGCCAGCAGTCATGAGAGCAATCAGCCCCAGCATTTT.

The chain couples TRBV27 to TRBJ1-6, with 8 nucleotides matching TRBD1. The CDR3 is 17 residues long. The junction had 10 bases not matched to a gene; V was cut back by 5 bases and J by 4 bases. The germline gives CDR1 MNHEY, CDR2 SMNVEV (reference sequence). The CDR3 loop is CASSPYPGQEYNSPLHF. The CDR3, as DNA: TGTGCCAGCAGTCCCTACCCGGGACAGGAATATAATTCACCCCTCCACTTT.

Here the CDR3 DNA reads TGTGCCAGCAGCTTAGAAGGGACTAGGTCCACAGATACGCAGTATTTT. It yields the protein CASSLEGTRSTDTQYF. V gene TRBV7-9 combines with J gene TRBJ2-3, with 8 bases aligning to TRBD2. The CDR3 sequence is 16 residues long. With V trimmed by 1 base and J by 2 bases, 5 bases remained unmatched. The germline gives CDR1 SEHNR, CDR2 FQNEAQ (reference sequence).

This chain connects TRBV5-1 to TRBJ2-5; D gene unclear. CDR3 length equals 13 residues. Looked up from germline, CDR1 is SGHRS and CDR2 is YFSETQ. V lost 0 bases and J lost 4, with 7 bases in between. The CDR3 is CASSLVVLETQYF. The CDR3 DNA sequence: TGCGCCAGCAGCTTGGTAGTGCTAGAGACCCAGTACTTC.

V usage is TRBV11-2 and J usage is TRBJ2-1; D is possibly TRBD1 (7 bases). The germline V gene has CDR1 SGHAT and CDR2 FQNNGV. The CDR3 loop spans 15 amino acids. Trimming took 7 bases from V and 4 from J, leaving 17 bases between them. The DNA of the CDR3 is TGTGCCAGCACCTACGCGGGACAGAAATACAATGAGCAGTTCTTC. Translated, it gives CASTYAGQKYNEQFF.

This clone has just one count. V usage is TRBV19 and J usage is TRBJ2-5, with D unresolved. V was shortened by 5 bases and J by 0 bases, with 7 bases between the two germline ends. The length of the CDR3 is 13 residues. Germline-derived CDR1 and CDR2 are LNHDA and SQIVND (reference sequence). CDR3 region: CASSSQYQETQYF. In nucleotides, the CDR3 is TGTGCCAGTAGTTCTCAGTACCAAGAGACCCAGTACTTC.

This chain joins TRBV6-5 and TRBJ1-4; D call uncertain. This CDR3 comprises 13 residues. With 0 bases removed from V and 6 bases from J, the gap between germline ends came to 5 bases. Germline CDR1 reads MNHEY; CDR2 reads SVGAGI. The CDR3 spells CASSYSLYEKLFF. CDR3 DNA: TGTGCCAGCAGTTACTCCCTATATGAAAAACTGTTTTTT.